Listed below are T cell receptor beta chains from one sample, sequenced in a study of Graves' ophthalmopathy and Graves' hyperthyroidism. A single record per CDR3 protein comes from TCRdb applying MiXCR to the multiplex PCR reads. The table lists hundreds of thousands of distinct CDR3 sequences, under 25% of them singletons, with around 3% in the top ten. Sample: peripheral blood. Receptor source: a young woman with stable Graves' hyperthyroidism. Both conserved end residues are part of each CDR3. The D gene is left open where the match is weak. Where a row states a size, it is once, few, many or the class of an expanded clone; other rows omit it.

length: 14; D: .; size: many; V: TRBV9; J: TRBJ2-7; DNA: TGTGCCAGCAGCCGAAACGGGGCGCGCGACGAGCAGTACTTC; CDR3: CASSRNGARDEQYF
length: 13; D: TRBD2; size: many; V: TRBV7-2; J: TRBJ2-2; DNA: TGTGCGGTGCGGCGGGAGTCTGTCGGGGAGCTGTTTTTT; CDR3: CAVRRESVGELFF
length: 12; D: TRBD1; size: many; V: TRBV20-1; J: TRBJ2-7; DNA: TGCAGTGCCCGGGACAGGGTCGGTGAGCAGTACTTC; CDR3: CSARDRVGEQYF
length: 13; D: .; size: many; V: TRBV7-3; J: TRBJ2-7; DNA: TGTGCCAGCAGCCCCAAAGGGGCGGGGGAGCAGTACTTC; CDR3: CASSPKGAGEQYF
length: 20; D: TRBD2; size: .; V: TRBV4-2; J: TRBJ2-3; DNA: TGTGCCAGCAGCCAAGATCCGGGGATGGGCGGGAGTTCTGCCACAGATACGCAGTATTTT; CDR3: CASSQDPGMGGSSATDTQYF
length: 15; D: TRBD2; size: many; V: TRBV6-5; J: TRBJ2-5; DNA: TGTGCCTGCTCTCTAGGCGGGAGGGCCGGAGAGACCCAGTACTTC; CDR3: CACSLGGRAGETQYF
length: 15; D: TRBD2; size: few; V: TRBV30; J: TRBJ2-2; DNA: TGTGCCGGAGGGGGACTAGCGGGGTGGACCGGGGAGCTGTTTTTT; CDR3: CAGGGLAGWTGELFF
length: 13; D: TRBD2; size: .; V: TRBV28; J: TRBJ2-7; DNA: TGTGCCAGCAGCACGAACGGGGGGAACGAGCAGTACTTC; CDR3: CASSTNGGNEQYF
length: 15; D: .; size: few; V: TRBV6-2/TRBV6-3; J: TRBJ2-2; DNA: TGTGCCAGCAGACAGCTCCTGACGAACACCGGGGAGCTGTTTTTT; CDR3: CASRQLLTNTGELFF
length: 15; D: TRBD1; size: many; V: TRBV6-1; J: TRBJ1-1; DNA: TGTGCCAGCAGTGGCAACAGGGGTATGAACACTGAAGCTTTCTTT; CDR3: CASSGNRGMNTEAFF
length: 14; D: .; size: .; V: TRBV7-2; J: TRBJ2-5; DNA: TGTGCCAGCAGCTTCGAGGACTGGGAAGAGACCCAGTACTTC; CDR3: CASSFEDWEETQYF
length: 13; D: TRBD1; size: many; V: TRBV15; J: TRBJ2-7; DNA: TGTGCCACCAGCGGACGACAGGGGAACGAGCAGTACTTC; CDR3: CATSGRQGNEQYF
length: 16; D: TRBD2; size: many; V: TRBV20-1; J: TRBJ2-2; DNA: TGCAGTGCTAGTAATCCCGGGACTAGCGGGACCGGGGAGCTGTTTTTT; CDR3: CSASNPGTSGTGELFF
length: 15; D: TRBD2; size: many; V: TRBV7-3; J: TRBJ2-2; DNA: TGTGCCAGCAGCCGGTTAGCGGGAAACACCGGGGAGCTGTTTTTT; CDR3: CASSRLAGNTGELFF
length: 14; D: .; size: many; V: TRBV15; J: TRBJ2-7; DNA: TGTGCCACCAGCACCTCCGGGGCCTTCGGCGAGCAGTACTTC; CDR3: CATSTSGAFGEQYF
length: 13; D: TRBD1; size: .; V: TRBV24-1; J: TRBJ1-1; DNA: TGTGCCACCTCAGGCCCGGACAGGAGAGAAGCTTTCTTT; CDR3: CATSGPDRREAFF
length: 15; D: .; size: .; V: TRBV25-1; J: TRBJ2-5; DNA: TGTGCCAGCAGTGGGTTCGGAAAGTTCCAAGAGACCCAGTACTTC; CDR3: CASSGFGKFQETQYF
length: 13; D: .; size: many; V: TRBV20-1; J: TRBJ2-7; DNA: TGCAGTGCTAGCCCCGGGGGCTTGTACGAGCAGTACTTC; CDR3: CSASPGGLYEQYF
length: 16; D: .; size: few; V: TRBV11-2; J: TRBJ2-6; DNA: TGTGCCAGCACCACCAGGACGGACCGAGGGGCCAACGTCCTGACTTTC; CDR3: CASTTRTDRGANVLTF
length: 15; D: TRBD2; size: few; V: TRBV28; J: TRBJ2-2; DNA: TGTGCCAGCAATTTTTTAGCGGGAGCCACCGGGGAGCTGTTTTTT; CDR3: CASNFLAGATGELFF
length: 14; D: .; size: many; V: TRBV12-3/TRBV12-4; J: TRBJ2-7; DNA: TGTGCCAGCAGTTTAAGGCTAGTCTCCTACGAGCAGTACTTC; CDR3: CASSLRLVSYEQYF
length: 18; D: .; size: many; V: TRBV6-2/TRBV6-3; J: TRBJ1-3; DNA: TGTGCCAGCAGTTACACGAAACTGGATCGGTTCCCTGGAAACACCATATATTTT; CDR3: CASSYTKLDRFPGNTIYF
length: 14; D: .; size: many; V: TRBV28; J: TRBJ2-5; DNA: TGTGCCAGCAGAGAAGGGTCGTACCAAGAGACCCAGTACTTC; CDR3: CASREGSYQETQYF
length: 13; D: .; size: few; V: TRBV11-2; J: TRBJ2-5; DNA: TGTGCCAGCGGCGGTGGCGGGCTTGAGACCCAGTACTTC; CDR3: CASGGGGLETQYF
length: 16; D: .; size: many; V: TRBV5-1; J: TRBJ1-1; DNA: TGCGCCAGCAGCCTGATGGCGGCAGCGAGTCACACTGAAGCTTTCTTT; CDR3: CASSLMAAASHTEAFF
length: 14; D: .; size: many; V: TRBV9; J: TRBJ2-5; DNA: TGTGCCAGCAGCCCAACGGACAGAGAAGAGACCCAGTACTTC; CDR3: CASSPTDREETQYF
length: 14; D: .; size: many; V: TRBV30; J: TRBJ1-3; DNA: TGTGCCTGGAGTGAGTGGACAGCTGGAAACACCATATATTTT; CDR3: CAWSEWTAGNTIYF
length: 14; D: .; size: many; V: TRBV12-3/TRBV12-4; J: TRBJ1-1; DNA: TGTGCCAGCAGTTTAGTGGCAGGGACCACTGAAGCTTTCTTT; CDR3: CASSLVAGTTEAFF
length: 15; D: TRBD2; size: many; V: TRBV7-2; J: TRBJ2-7; DNA: TGTGCCAGCAGCTTAATGGATCTAGCGGGATCCGAGCAGTACTTC; CDR3: CASSLMDLAGSEQYF
length: 13; D: .; size: many; V: TRBV30; J: TRBJ1-2; DNA: TGTGCCTGGAGTGCCGGGGAGGGCTATGGCTACACCTTC; CDR3: CAWSAGEGYGYTF
length: 15; D: .; size: many; V: TRBV2; J: TRBJ2-6; DNA: TGTGCCAGCAGTGGGTACCGCCCTGGGGCCAACGTCCTGACTTTC; CDR3: CASSGYRPGANVLTF
length: 19; D: TRBD2; size: many; V: TRBV11-2; J: TRBJ2-6; DNA: TGTGCCAGCAGCTCAGGCACTAGCGGGAGAGCCTCTGGGGCCAACGTCCTGACTTTC; CDR3: CASSSGTSGRASGANVLTF
length: 15; D: TRBD1; size: .; V: TRBV10-3; J: TRBJ1-1; DNA: TGTGCCATCAGTGACCCGGGACAGGAGAACACTGAAGCTTTCTTT; CDR3: CAISDPGQENTEAFF
length: 15; D: .; size: many; V: TRBV7-2; J: TRBJ2-7; DNA: TGTGCCAGCAGCCAGGGACTCGGAGCCTCCTACGAGCAGTACTTC; CDR3: CASSQGLGASYEQYF
length: 15; D: .; size: many; V: TRBV5-1; J: TRBJ1-5; DNA: TGCGCCAGCAGCTTGTTGAACCCCCGCAATCAGCCCCAGCATTTT; CDR3: CASSLLNPRNQPQHF
length: 14; D: .; size: .; V: TRBV7-6; J: TRBJ2-2; DNA: TGTGCCAGCAGCTTAGCACAGGTTTCCGGGGAGCTGTTTTTT; CDR3: CASSLAQVSGELFF
length: 14; D: .; size: many; V: TRBV30; J: TRBJ1-1; DNA: TGTGCCTGGAGTGCATCCCCCGCCACCGCTGAAGCTTTCTTT; CDR3: CAWSASPATAEAFF
length: 15; D: .; size: many; V: TRBV6-1; J: TRBJ2-7; DNA: TGTGCCAGCAGTGAATGGGTAGGGGGTCGGGGCGAGCAGTACTTC; CDR3: CASSEWVGGRGEQYF
length: 14; D: TRBD1; size: .; V: TRBV28; J: TRBJ1-1; DNA: TGTGCCAGCATCCGGACAGGGGGCAGGTCTGAAGCTTTCTTT; CDR3: CASIRTGGRSEAFF